The T cell receptor (beta chain) under discussion was sequenced for a study of human T cells and chemical hapten exposure. This clonotype was seen repeatedly, ten times or more. TCRdb reanalysed the RACE reads using MiXCR and keeps one entry per CDR3 protein. The sample has about 350,000 distinct CDR3 sequences; approximately 5% are singletons. CDR1 and CDR2 (germline): SGHDT, YYEEEE. The germline V and J ends were trimmed by 0 bases and 5 bases, with 11 bases remaining between them. The CDR3 loop spans 14 amino acids. Time point: pre-sensitization, week 0. Specified treatment: therapeutic diphenylcyclopropenone sensitization with weekly scalp DPC.

The sequence came from a woman in her late teens or twenties with alopecia areata. Some clones in this sample may be carry-over from other donors' samples. The chain uses TRBV5-6 and TRBJ1-1; D unclear. The material was whole blood, obtained in connection with sensitization to the hapten diphenylcyclopropenone (DPC). The CDR3 DNA reads as TGTGCCAGCAGCTTGGAGCGGAGGGCGACTGAAGCTTTCTTT. Its translation: CASSLERRATEAFF.